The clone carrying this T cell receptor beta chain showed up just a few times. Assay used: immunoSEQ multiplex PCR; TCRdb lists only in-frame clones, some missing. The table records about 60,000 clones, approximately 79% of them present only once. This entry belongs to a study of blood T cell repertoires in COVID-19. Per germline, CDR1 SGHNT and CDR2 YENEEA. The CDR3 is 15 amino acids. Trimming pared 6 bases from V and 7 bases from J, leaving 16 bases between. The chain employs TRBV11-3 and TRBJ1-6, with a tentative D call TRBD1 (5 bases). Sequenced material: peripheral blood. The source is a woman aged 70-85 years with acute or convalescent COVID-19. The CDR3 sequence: CASSFGGGSNSPLHF. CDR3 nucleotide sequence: TGTGCCAGCAGTTTTGGGGGGGGTTCGAATTCACCCCTCCACTTT.